The 4 T cell receptor beta chains given below trace back to one sample, sequenced in a study of shared T cell receptors in the human thymus. Only in-frame clones appear in the TCRdb table, and some are missing; sequencing was by immunoSEQ multiplex PCR. Among approximately 660,000 clones, around nine tenths were seen once, and the ten largest hold 0.0085% to 0.012%. The data were also submitted as part of a second study, on human thymus T cells.

The sequenced material came from thymocytes. These receptors came from a boy under three years old with a congenital heart defect.

Here the CDR3 reads CASSLGQARVPEQFF. CDR3 nucleotides: TGTGCCAGCAGTTTGGGACAGGCCAGGGTCCCTGAGCAGTTCTTC. The gene calls are TRBV28 and TRBJ2-1, with 8 bases lining up with TRBD1. The CDR3 has 15 amino acids. With 3 bases clipped from V and 9 bases from J, the junction kept 10 bases outside the gene matches. Germline V gives CDR1 MDHEN, CDR2 SYDVKM.

The V call is TRBV6-5, the J call TRBJ2-1, with D unresolved. The CDR3 sequence is 15 residues long. The germline gives CDR1 MNHEY, CDR2 SVGAGI. V lost 0 bases, J lost 0 bases, and 6 bases lay in between. The CDR3 DNA follows: TGTGCCAGCAGTTACTCCATCCACTCCTACAATGAGCAGTTCTTC. Encoded protein: CASSYSIHSYNEQFF.

This chain uses TRBV18 with TRBJ2-7; TRBD1 aligns across 11 bases. Germline CDR1 and CDR2: KGHSH and LQKENI. CDR3 length: 16 amino acids. Losses at the gene ends were 3 bases for V and 5 bases for J; bases not matched to a gene: 9. The CDR3 bases are TGTGCCAGCTCACCCCGTATAGGACAGGGGGCAGACGAGCAGTACTTC. It specifies CASSPRIGQGADEQYF.

The J gene is TRBJ2-3, the V gene TRBV27; 7 positions agree with TRBD2. Germline-derived CDR1 and CDR2 are MNHEY and SMNVEV (reference sequence). The CDR3 has 16 residues. V lost 2 bases, J lost 2 bases, and 7 bases stayed unmatched. The CDR3 DNA sequence: TGTGCCAGCAGTTTAGGGGGGGACTTGATCACAGATACGCAGTATTTT. It codes for CASSLGGDLITDTQYF.